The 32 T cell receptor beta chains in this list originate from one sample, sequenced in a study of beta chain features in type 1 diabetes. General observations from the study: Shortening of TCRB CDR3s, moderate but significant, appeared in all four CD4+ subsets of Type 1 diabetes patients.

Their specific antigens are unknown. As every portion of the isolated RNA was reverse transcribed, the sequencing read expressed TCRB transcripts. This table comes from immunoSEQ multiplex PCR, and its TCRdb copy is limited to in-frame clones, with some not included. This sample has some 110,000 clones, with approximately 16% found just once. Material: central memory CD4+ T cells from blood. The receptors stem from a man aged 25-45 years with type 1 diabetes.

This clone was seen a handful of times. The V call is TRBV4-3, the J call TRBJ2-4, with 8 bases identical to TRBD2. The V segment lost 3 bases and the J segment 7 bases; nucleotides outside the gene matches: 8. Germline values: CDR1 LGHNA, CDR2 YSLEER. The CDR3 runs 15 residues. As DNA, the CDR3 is TGCGCCAGCAGCCACGATAGCGGGGCCGGTAACATTCAGTACTTC. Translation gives CASSHDSGAGNIQYF.

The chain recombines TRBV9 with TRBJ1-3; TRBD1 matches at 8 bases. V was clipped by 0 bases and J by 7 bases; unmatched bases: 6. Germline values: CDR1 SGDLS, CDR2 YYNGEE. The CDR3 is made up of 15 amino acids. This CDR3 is CASSVATGEGNTIYF. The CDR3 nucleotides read TGTGCCAGCAGCGTAGCGACAGGGGAGGGGAACACCATATATTTT.

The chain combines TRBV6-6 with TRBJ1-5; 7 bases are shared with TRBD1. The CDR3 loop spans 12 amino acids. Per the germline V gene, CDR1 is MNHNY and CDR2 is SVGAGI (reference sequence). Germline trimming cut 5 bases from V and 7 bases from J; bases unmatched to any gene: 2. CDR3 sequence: CASSQGGQPQHF. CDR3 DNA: TGTGCCAGCAGTCAGGGGGGACAGCCCCAGCATTTT.

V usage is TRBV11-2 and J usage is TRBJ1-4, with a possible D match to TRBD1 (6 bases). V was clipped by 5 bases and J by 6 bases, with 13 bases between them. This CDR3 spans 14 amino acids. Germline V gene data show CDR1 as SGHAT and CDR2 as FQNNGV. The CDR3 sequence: CASSNQHRDEKLFF. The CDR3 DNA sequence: TGTGCCAGCAGCAATCAACACAGGGATGAAAAACTGTTTTTT. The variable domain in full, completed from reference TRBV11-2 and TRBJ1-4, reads EAGVAQSPRYKIIEKRQSVAFWCNPISGHATLYWYQQILGQGPKLLIQFQNNGVVDDSQLPKDRFSAERLKGVDSTLKIQPAKLEDSAVYLCASSNQHRDEKLFFGSGTQLSVL.

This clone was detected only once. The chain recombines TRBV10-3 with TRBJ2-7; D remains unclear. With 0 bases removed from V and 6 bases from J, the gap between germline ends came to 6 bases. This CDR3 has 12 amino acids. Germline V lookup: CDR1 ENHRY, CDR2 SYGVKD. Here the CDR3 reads CAISESGFEQYF. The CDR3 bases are TGTGCCATCAGTGAGTCAGGGTTCGAGCAGTACTTC.

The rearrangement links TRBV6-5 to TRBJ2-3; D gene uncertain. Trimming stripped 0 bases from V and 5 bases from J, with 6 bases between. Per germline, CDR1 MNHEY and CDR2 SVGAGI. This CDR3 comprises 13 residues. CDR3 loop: CASSYSSLDTQYF. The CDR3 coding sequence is TGTGCCAGCAGTTACTCCTCGTTAGATACGCAGTATTTT.

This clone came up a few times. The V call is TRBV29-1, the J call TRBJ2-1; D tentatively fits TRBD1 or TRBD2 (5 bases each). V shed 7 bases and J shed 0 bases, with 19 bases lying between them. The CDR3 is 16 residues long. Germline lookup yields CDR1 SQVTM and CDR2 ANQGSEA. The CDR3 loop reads CSGAGPPGSSYNEQFF. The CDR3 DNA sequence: TGCAGCGGCGCCGGCCCTCCAGGGAGCTCCTACAATGAGCAGTTCTTC.

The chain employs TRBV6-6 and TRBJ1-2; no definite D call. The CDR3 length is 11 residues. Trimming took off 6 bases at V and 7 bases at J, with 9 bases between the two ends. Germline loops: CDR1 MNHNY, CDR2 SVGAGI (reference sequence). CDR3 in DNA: TGTGCCAGCAGCCCCTCCGGTGGCTACACCTTC. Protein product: CASSPSGGYTF.

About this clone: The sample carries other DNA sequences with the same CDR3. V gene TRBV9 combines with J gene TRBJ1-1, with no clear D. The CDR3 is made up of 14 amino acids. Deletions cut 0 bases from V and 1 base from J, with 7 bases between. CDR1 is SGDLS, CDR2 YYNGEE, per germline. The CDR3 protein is CASSVVRGNTEAFF. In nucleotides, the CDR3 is TGTGCCAGCAGCGTAGTACGGGGGAACACTGAAGCTTTCTTT.

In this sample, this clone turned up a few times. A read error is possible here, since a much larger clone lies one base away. CDR3 in DNA: TGTGCCAGCAGCGAGGCGGCCGCCGAGCAGTACTTC. It specifies CASSEAAAEQYF. The rearrangement links TRBV7-2 to TRBJ2-7; no clear D. V gave up 5 bases and J gave up 6 bases, with 11 bases separating them. The germline gives CDR1 SGHTA, CDR2 FQGNSA. This CDR3 spans 12 amino acids.

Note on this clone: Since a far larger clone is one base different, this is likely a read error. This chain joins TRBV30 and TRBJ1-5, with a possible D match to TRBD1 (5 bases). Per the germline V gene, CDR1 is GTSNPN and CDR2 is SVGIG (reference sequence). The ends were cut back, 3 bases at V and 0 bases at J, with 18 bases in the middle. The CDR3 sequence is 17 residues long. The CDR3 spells CAWRSGGRGGSNQPQHF. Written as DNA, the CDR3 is TGTGCCTGGAGGAGCGGGGGACGAGGCGGTAGCAATCAGCCCCAGCATTTT.

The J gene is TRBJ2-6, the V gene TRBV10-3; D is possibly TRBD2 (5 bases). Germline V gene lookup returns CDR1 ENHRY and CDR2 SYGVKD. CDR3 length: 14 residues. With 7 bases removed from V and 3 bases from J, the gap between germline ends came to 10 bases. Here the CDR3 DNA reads TGTGCCATCAATGACGCGGGTGGGGCCAACGTCCTGACTTTC. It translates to CAINDAGGANVLTF.

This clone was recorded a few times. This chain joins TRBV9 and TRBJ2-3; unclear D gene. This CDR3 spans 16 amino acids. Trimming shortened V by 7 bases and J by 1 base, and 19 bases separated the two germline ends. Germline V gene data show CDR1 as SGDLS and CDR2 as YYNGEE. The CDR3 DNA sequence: TGTGCCAGCCGTCTCAGTGTGGTGAATCGCACAGATACGCAGTATTTT. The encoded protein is CASRLSVVNRTDTQYF.

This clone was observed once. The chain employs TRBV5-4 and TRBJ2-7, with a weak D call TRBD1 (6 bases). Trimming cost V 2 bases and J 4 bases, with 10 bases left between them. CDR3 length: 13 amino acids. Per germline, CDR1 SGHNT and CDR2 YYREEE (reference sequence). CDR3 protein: CASSFNDRYEQYF. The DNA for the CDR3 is TGTGCCAGCAGCTTTAACGACAGGTACGAGCAGTACTTC.

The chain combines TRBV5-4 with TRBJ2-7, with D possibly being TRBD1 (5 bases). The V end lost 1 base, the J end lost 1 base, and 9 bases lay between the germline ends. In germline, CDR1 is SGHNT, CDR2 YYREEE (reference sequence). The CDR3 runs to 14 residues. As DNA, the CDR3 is TGTGCCAGCAGCTTGACAGGCCCATCCTACGAGCAGTACTTC. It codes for CASSLTGPSYEQYF.

The CDR3 DNA follows: TGTGCCAGCAGCCAAGACCCGAACTCACCCCTCCACTTT. Its protein is CASSQDPNSPLHF. This chain links TRBV4-2 with TRBJ1-6, with unresolved D. This CDR3 comprises 13 residues. Trimming left V 0 bases short and J 10 bases short, with 7 bases between. Per germline, CDR1 LGHNA and CDR2 YNFKEQ.

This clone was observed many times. The CDR3 region is CASSAGFTLDEQYF. The CDR3, as DNA: TGTGCCAGCAGCGCCGGGTTCACTTTGGACGAGCAGTACTTC. The chain joins TRBV2 to TRBJ2-7; no definite D call. The germline V gene encodes CDR1 SNHLY and CDR2 FYNNEI. The CDR3 spans 14 residues. Trimming pared 6 bases from V and 5 bases from J, leaving 17 bases between.

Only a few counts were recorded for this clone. CDR3: CASSESGPRSGANVLTF. CDR3 coding DNA: TGTGCCAGCAGTGAAAGTGGGCCCCGATCTGGGGCCAACGTCCTGACTTTC. This chain joins TRBV25-1 and TRBJ2-6; D is undetermined. Trimming took 2 bases from V and 1 from J, leaving 12 bases between them. Germline loops: CDR1 MGHDK, CDR2 SYGVNS. This CDR3 is 17 amino acids long. Combining the CDR3 with reference TRBV25-1 and TRBJ2-6 gives the whole variable domain EADIYQTPRYLVIGTGKKITLECSQTMGHDKMYWYQQDPGMELHLIHYSYGVNSTEKGDLSSESTVSRIRTEHFPLTLESARPSHTSQYLCASSESGPRSGANVLTFGAGSRLTVL.

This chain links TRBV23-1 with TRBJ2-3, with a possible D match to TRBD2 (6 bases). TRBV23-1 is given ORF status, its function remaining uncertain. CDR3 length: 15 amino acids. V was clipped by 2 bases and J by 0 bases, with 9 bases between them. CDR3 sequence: CASSQHGGSTDTQYF. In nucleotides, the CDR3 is TGCGCCAGCAGTCAACACGGGGGAAGCACAGATACGCAGTATTTT.

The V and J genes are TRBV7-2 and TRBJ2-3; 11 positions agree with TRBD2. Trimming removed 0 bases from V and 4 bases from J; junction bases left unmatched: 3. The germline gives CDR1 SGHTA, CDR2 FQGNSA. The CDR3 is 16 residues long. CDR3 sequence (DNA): TGTGCCAGCAGCTTAGCGTTTAGCGGGGGGGCAGATACGCAGTATTTT. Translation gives CASSLAFSGGADTQYF.

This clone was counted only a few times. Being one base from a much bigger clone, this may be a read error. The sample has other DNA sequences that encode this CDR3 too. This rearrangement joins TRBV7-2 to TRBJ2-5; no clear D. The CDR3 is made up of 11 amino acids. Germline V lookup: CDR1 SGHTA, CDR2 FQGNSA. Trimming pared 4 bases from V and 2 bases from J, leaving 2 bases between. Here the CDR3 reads CASSSQETQYF. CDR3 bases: TGTGCCAGCAGCTCTCAAGAGACCCAGTACTTC.

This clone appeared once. The CDR3 region is CSVEERWDTEAFF. CDR3 bases: TGCAGCGTTGAAGAGAGGTGGGACACTGAAGCTTTCTTT. The chain joins TRBV29-1 to TRBJ1-1, with no clear D. Germline V gene data show CDR1 as SQVTM and CDR2 as ANQGSEA. The V end lost 0 bases, the J end lost 3 bases, and 8 bases lay between the germline ends. This CDR3 comprises 13 residues.

Here the CDR3 DNA reads TGTGCCAGCAGACCCCTCGGGGGGGTTCAGAGCACTGAAGCTTTCTTT. Translating gives CASRPLGGVQSTEAFF. The genes are TRBV7-9 and TRBJ1-1; D possibly corresponds to TRBD1 (5 bases). The CDR3 runs 16 residues. From germline, CDR1 is SEHNR and CDR2 FQNEAQ (reference sequence). Trimming took off 6 bases at V and 4 bases at J, with 21 bases between the two ends.

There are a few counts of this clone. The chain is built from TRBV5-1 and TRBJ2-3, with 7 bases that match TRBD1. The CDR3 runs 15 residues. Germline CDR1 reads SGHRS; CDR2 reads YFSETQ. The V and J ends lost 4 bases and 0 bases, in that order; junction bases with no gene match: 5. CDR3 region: CASSTTGLSTDTQYF. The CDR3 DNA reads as TGCGCCAGCAGCACGACAGGGCTAAGCACAGATACGCAGTATTTT.

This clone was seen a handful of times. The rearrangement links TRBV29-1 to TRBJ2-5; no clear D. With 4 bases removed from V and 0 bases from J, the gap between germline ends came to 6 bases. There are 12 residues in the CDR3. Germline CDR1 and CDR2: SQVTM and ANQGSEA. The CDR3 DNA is TGCAGCGTTGCGAGATACCAAGAGACCCAGTACTTC. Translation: CSVARYQETQYF.

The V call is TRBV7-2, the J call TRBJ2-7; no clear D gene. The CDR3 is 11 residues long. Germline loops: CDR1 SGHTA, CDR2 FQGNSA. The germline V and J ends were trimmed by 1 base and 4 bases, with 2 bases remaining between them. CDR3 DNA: TGTGCCAGCAGCTTAGAGTACGAGCAGTACTTC. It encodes CASSLEYEQYF.

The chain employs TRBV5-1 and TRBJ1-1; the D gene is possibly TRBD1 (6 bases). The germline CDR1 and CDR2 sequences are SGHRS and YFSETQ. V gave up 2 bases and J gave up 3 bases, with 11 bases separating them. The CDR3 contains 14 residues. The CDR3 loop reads CASSFQGTDTEAFF. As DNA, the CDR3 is TGCGCCAGCAGCTTCCAGGGGACGGACACTGAAGCTTTCTTT.

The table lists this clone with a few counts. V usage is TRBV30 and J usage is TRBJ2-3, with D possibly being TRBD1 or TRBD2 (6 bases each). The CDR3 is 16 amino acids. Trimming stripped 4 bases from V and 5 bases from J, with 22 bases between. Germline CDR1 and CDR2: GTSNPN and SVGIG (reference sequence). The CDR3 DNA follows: TGTGCCTGGAACCCCCGGGGCGCGGGACACAGAGATACGCAGTATTTT. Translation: CAWNPRGAGHRDTQYF. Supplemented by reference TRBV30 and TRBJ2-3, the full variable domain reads SQTIHQWPATLVQPVGSPLSLECTVEGTSNPNLYWYRQAAGRGLQLLFYSVGIGQISSEVPQNLSASRPQDRQFILSSKKLLLSDSGFYLCAWNPRGAGHRDTQYFGPGTRLTVL.

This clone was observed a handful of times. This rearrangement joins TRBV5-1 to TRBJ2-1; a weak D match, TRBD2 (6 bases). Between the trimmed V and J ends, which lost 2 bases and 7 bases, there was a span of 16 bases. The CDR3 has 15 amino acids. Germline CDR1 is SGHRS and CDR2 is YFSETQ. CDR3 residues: CASSFTGTRGNEQFF. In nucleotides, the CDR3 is TGCGCCAGCAGCTTCACCGGGACTCGGGGGAATGAGCAGTTCTTC.

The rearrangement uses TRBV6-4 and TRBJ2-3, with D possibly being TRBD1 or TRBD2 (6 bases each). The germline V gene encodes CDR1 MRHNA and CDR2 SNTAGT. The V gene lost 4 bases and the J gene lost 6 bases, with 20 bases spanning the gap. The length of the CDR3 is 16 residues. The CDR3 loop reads CASSGGSGAGADTQYF. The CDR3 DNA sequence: TGTGCCAGCAGTGGTGGTTCGGGGGCCGGAGCCGATACGCAGTATTTT.

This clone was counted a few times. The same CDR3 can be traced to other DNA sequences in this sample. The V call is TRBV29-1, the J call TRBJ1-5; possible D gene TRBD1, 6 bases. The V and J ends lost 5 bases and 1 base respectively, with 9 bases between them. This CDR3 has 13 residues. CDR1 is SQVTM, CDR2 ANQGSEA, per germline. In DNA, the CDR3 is TGCAGCGTTCGTACAGGGAGCAATCAGCCCCAGCATTTT. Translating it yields CSVRTGSNQPQHF.

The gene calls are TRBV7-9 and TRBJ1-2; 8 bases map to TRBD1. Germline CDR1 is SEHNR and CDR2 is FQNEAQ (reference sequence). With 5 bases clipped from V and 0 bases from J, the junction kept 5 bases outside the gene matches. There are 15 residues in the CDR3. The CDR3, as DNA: TGTGCCAGCAGCCCCCGGACAGGGACTAACTATGGCTACACCTTC. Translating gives CASSPRTGTNYGYTF.